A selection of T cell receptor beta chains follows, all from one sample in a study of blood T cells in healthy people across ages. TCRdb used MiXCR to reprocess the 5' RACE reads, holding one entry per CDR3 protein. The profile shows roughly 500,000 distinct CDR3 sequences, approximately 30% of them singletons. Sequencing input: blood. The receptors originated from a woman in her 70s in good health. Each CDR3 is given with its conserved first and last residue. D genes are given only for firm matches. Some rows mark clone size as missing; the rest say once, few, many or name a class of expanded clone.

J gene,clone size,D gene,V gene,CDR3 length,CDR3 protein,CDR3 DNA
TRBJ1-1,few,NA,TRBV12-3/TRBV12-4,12,CASSSENTEAFF,TGTGCCAGCAGTTCCGAGAACACTGAAGCTTTCTTT
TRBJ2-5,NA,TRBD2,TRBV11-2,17,CASSLGTSVLQWETQYF,TGTGCCAGCAGCTTAGGGACTAGCGTCCTCCAGTGGGAGACCCAGTACTTC
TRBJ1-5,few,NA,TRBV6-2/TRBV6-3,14,CASSSNSGNQPQHF,TGTGCCAGCAGCTCGAACAGTGGCAATCAGCCCCAGCATTTT
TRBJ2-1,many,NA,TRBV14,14,CASSPPKGSNEQFF,TGTGCCAGCAGCCCACCTAAGGGTAGCAATGAGCAGTTCTTC
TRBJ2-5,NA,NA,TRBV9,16,CASSVGVGGVRETQYF,TGTGCCAGCAGCGTAGGGGTCGGGGGCGTCCGAGAGACCCAGTACTTC
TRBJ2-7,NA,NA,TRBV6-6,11,CASTDHYEQYF,TGTGCCAGCACGGACCACTACGAGCAGTACTTC
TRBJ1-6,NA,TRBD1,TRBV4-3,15,CASSLQGVDNSPLHF,TGCGCCAGCAGCCTTCAGGGGGTTGATAATTCACCCCTCCACTTT
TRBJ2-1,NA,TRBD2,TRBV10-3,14,CAIKGGGAFNEQFF,TGTGCCATCAAAGGCGGGGGGGCCTTCAATGAGCAGTTCTTC
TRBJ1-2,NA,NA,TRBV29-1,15,CSVEAIRGANYGYTF,TGCAGCGTTGAAGCGATAAGGGGAGCTAACTATGGCTACACCTTC
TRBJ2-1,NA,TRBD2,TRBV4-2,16,CASSQGQTSGNNEQFF,TGTGCCAGCAGCCAAGGACAGACTAGCGGGAACAATGAGCAGTTCTTC
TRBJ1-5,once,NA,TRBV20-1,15,CSARAGSDSNQPQHF,TGCAGTGCTAGAGCCGGCAGCGATAGCAATCAGCCCCAGCATTTT